This TCR beta chain is drawn from a study of T cells expressing NK-cell markers. The overall study: CD3+CD56+NKG2C+, CD3+CD56+NKG2C- and CD3+CD56-NKG2C+ T cells, once sorted, supplied the TCR beta repertoires.

The CDR3 runs 15 residues. Comments on this clonotype: Its matching antigen is unknown.

Study outcomes and limitations: As a fraction of CD8+ T cells, dominant NKG2C+ clonotypes reached roughly 1.0-8% in more than five donors. The study found these clonotypes also leading the CD3+CD56-NKG2C+ fraction in a few donors.

For TCR beta, cDNA was produced by 5'RACE template switching with UMIs. For each CDR3 protein, TCRdb gives one entry from its re-call of the 5' RACE reads, without DNA. The repertoire table contains 120,000 to 150,000 distinct CDR3 sequences. Sequenced input: blood T cells: a sorted CD56 or NKG2C T cell subset, CD4+ or CD8+ T cells, or bulk PBMC T cells (not recorded which). The chain uses TRBV12-3 or TRBV12-4 and TRBJ1-4; the D call from TCRdb, TRBD1, cannot be confirmed without DNA. This clonotype was sampled from a man between 18 and 35 years old in good health. The CDR3 is CASSSLDRDVEKLFF.